This entry lists 28 T cell receptor beta chains sequenced from one sample in a study of monozygotic twins with inflammatory bowel disease. Each CDR3 protein gets one entry in TCRdb, which reprocessed the 5' RACE reads and gives no DNA. Its table records about 380,000 distinct CDR3 sequences. The sample was blood. Receptor source: a human donor with ulcerative colitis or Crohn's disease, or a healthy co-twin of an affected twin (not recorded which).

The CDR3 sequence: CASSSPPGTRGPGELFF. V and J are TRBV7-3 and TRBJ2-2; TCRdb lists TRBD2, though no DNA is available to test this call. CDR3 length equals 17 residues. In germline, CDR1 is SGHTA, CDR2 FQGTGA.

The chain links TRBV6-2 or TRBV6-3 to TRBJ2-7; TCRdb indicates TRBD2, and absent DNA this call remains unverified. This CDR3 contains 18 residues. Germline values: CDR1 MNHEY, CDR2 SVGEGT. The CDR3 loop is CASSYGLGLAGLYYEQYF.

The rearrangement uses TRBV5-5 and TRBJ2-2; without DNA, the TCRdb call of TRBD1 cannot be checked. CDR1 is SGHKS, CDR2 YYEKEE, per germline (reference sequence). The CDR3 has 15 residues. The CDR3 here is CASSTKIQPPGELFF.

The chain carries TRBV5-5 and TRBJ1-1; TCRdb lists TRBD1, though no DNA is available to test this call. Germline CDR1 and CDR2: SGHKS and YYEKEE (reference sequence). The CDR3 loop spans 15 amino acids. This CDR3 reads CASSALGQWNTEAFF.

The gene calls are TRBV7-8 and TRBJ2-7; with no DNA, the TCRdb D assignment of TRBD2 cannot be verified. Germline V gene sequence: CDR1 SGHVS, CDR2 FQNEAQ. This CDR3 has 15 residues. The CDR3 loop is CASSQLAGASYEQYF.

The J gene is TRBJ2-1, the V gene TRBV7-2; TCRdb names TRBD1, which stays unverified in the absence of DNA. The CDR3 runs to 18 residues. Germline V gene lookup returns CDR1 SGHTA and CDR2 FQGNSA. The CDR3 reads CASSGSRDRGFYYNEQFF.

The chain has TRBV4-2 and TRBJ2-7. The CDR3 has 14 amino acids. Germline V gives CDR1 LGHNA, CDR2 YNFKEQ. CDR3 protein: CASSQVGSHYEQYF.

The gene calls are TRBV19 and TRBJ2-7; TCRdb's D gene call, TRBD1, goes unchecked for lack of DNA. Germline V gene lookup returns CDR1 LNHDA and CDR2 SQIVND (reference sequence). The CDR3 is 14 residues long. CDR3 sequence reads: CASSTQTETYEQYF.

The V call is TRBV12-3 or TRBV12-4, the J call TRBJ1-6; the D gene TCRdb calls, TRBD1, cannot be checked with no DNA. The CDR3 spans 14 residues. Here the CDR3 reads CASSLAGPGSPLHF.

The rearrangement joins TRBV12-3 or TRBV12-4 to TRBJ2-5. The length of the CDR3 is 14 residues. The CDR3 loop reads CASSLRQVQETQYF.

This chain joins TRBV4-3 and TRBJ1-2; TCRdb's assignment of TRBD1 cannot be checked, as there is no DNA. Germline CDR1 is LGHNA and CDR2 is YSLEER. The CDR3 runs 15 residues. This CDR3 reads CASSPKPTGKYGYTF.

This chain connects TRBV18 to TRBJ2-1; TCRdb picks TRBD2, but there is no DNA to check that call. Germline CDR1 and CDR2: KGHSH and LQKENI. The CDR3 contains 15 residues. The CDR3 sequence: CASSRPTGPYNEQFF.

The chain is built from TRBV27 and TRBJ2-3. Looked up from germline, CDR1 is MNHEY and CDR2 is SMNVEV (reference sequence). This CDR3 region has 15 residues. This CDR3 reads CASSLSRSPTDTQYF.

This rearrangement joins TRBV5-1 to TRBJ2-1; TCRdb reports TRBD1, a call that lacks DNA to check it against. Germline CDR1 and CDR2: SGHRS and YFSETQ. This CDR3 is 15 amino acids long. CDR3 region: CASSPTGQGYNEQFF.

The genes are TRBV29-1 and TRBJ2-3; TCRdb names TRBD2, which stays unverified in the absence of DNA. The germline gives CDR1 SQVTM, CDR2 ANQGSEA. The CDR3 spans 14 residues. This chain's CDR3 is CSVDMGVDADTQYF.

The V and J genes are TRBV20-1 and TRBJ1-6; TCRdb's assignment of TRBD1 cannot be checked, as there is no DNA. Germline-derived CDR1 and CDR2 are DFQATT and SNEGSKA (reference sequence). There are 15 residues in the CDR3. The CDR3 region is CSARLGTYPNSPLHF.

This chain links TRBV27 with TRBJ2-3. Germline V gives CDR1 MNHEY, CDR2 SMNVEV (reference sequence). The CDR3 has 13 residues. CDR3: CASSFQPTDTQYF.

The rearrangement links TRBV5-1 to TRBJ2-5; TCRdb picks TRBD1, but there is no DNA to check that call. The CDR3 length is 15 residues. The germline V gene encodes CDR1 SGHRS and CDR2 YFSETQ. CDR3 in amino acids: CASSLVGGRGETQYF.

V and J are TRBV30 and TRBJ2-4; checking the TCRdb D call of TRBD2 is not possible without DNA. Germline V gene lookup returns CDR1 GTSNPN and CDR2 SVGIG (reference sequence). This CDR3 is 13 amino acids long. The chain's CDR3 is CAWRVAGGNIQYF. The full variable domain, with the rest looked up from reference TRBV30 and TRBJ2-4, is SQTIHQWPATLVQPVGSPLSLECTVEGTSNPNLYWYRQAAGRGLQLLFYSVGIGQISSEVPQNLSASRPQDRQFILSSKKLLLSDSGFYLCAWRVAGGNIQYFGAGTRLSVL.

The gene calls are TRBV7-2 and TRBJ1-4; checking the TCRdb D call of TRBD1 is not possible without DNA. The germline gives CDR1 SGHTA, CDR2 FQGNSA. The CDR3 consists of 16 residues. CDR3 region: CASSLRLRAEELELFF.

The V call is TRBV7-2, the J call TRBJ2-5; TCRdb outputs TRBD1, but without DNA this stays unchecked. The CDR3 has 15 amino acids. Per the germline V gene, CDR1 is SGHTA and CDR2 is FQGNSA. CDR3 in amino acids: CASSLGTGRQETQYF.

This chain uses TRBV29-1 with TRBJ1-2. The germline gives CDR1 SQVTM, CDR2 ANQGSEA. CDR3 size: 15 residues. The CDR3 protein is CSVLPHGPRDYGYTF.

J is TRBJ1-2 and V is TRBV20-1; TCRdb outputs TRBD1, but without DNA this stays unchecked. The CDR3 contains 11 residues. The germline gives CDR1 DFQATT, CDR2 SNEGSKA (reference sequence). The CDR3 sequence is CSAPDRGYYTF.

The chain combines TRBV7-3 with TRBJ1-1; the TRBD1 assignment by TCRdb is unverifiable without DNA. Germline loops: CDR1 SGHTA, CDR2 FQGTGA. The CDR3 extends over 14 amino acids. Here the CDR3 reads CASSPPGARTEAFF.

The V call is TRBV5-1, the J call TRBJ1-1. This CDR3 is built from 13 residues. Germline V gives CDR1 SGHRS, CDR2 YFSETQ. CDR3 sequence reads: CASSSSHNTEAFF.

V is TRBV15 and J is TRBJ1-6; the TCRdb call, TRBD1, lacks DNA for checking. The CDR3 runs to 14 residues. The germline V gene encodes CDR1 LNHNV and CDR2 YYDKDF (reference sequence). The CDR3 is CATSSNTGDSPLHF.

The V gene is TRBV7-3, the J gene TRBJ1-1; TCRdb's D call of TRBD1 is untestable without DNA. Looked up from germline, CDR1 is SGHTA and CDR2 is FQGTGA. The length of the CDR3 is 14 residues. Here the CDR3 reads CASSSLGGLDEAFF.

CDR3 loop: CASGGQTDTQYF. The genes are TRBV9 and TRBJ2-3; there is no DNA to check the TCRdb D call of TRBD1. The germline V gene has CDR1 SGDLS and CDR2 YYNGEE. The CDR3 has 12 amino acids.